Presented here are 18 T cell receptor beta chains from one specimen sequenced in a study of blood T cell repertoires in COVID-19. Assay: immunoSEQ multiplex PCR; the TCRdb copy retains only in-frame clones and omits some. Altogether around 310,000 clones are present, around 91% being singletons, with the ten largest covering around 0.97%. Sequenced material: peripheral blood. The receptors here all came from a woman aged 40-49 years with COVID-19, enrolled during active disease.

This clone was recorded once. The gene calls are TRBV4-3 and TRBJ1-2, with D possibly being TRBD1 (5 bases). The V gene lost 3 bases and the J gene lost 4 bases, with 15 bases spanning the gap. The CDR3 has 15 residues. The germline V gene has CDR1 LGHNA and CDR2 YSLEER. The CDR3 sequence is CASSQVLDSRYGYTF. DNA for the CDR3: TGCGCCAGCAGCCAGGTATTAGACAGCCGCTATGGCTACACCTTC.

This clone occurred a few times. This sequence joins TRBV18 and TRBJ1-3; D is unresolved. This CDR3 contains 16 residues. Germline CDR1 and CDR2: KGHSH and LQKENI. Trimming stripped 4 bases from V and 0 bases from J, with 13 bases between. CDR3 DNA: TGTGCCAGCTCACAAAGTCCGGTGAGCTCTGGAAACACCATATATTTT. Residues: CASSQSPVSSGNTIYF.

CDR3 in amino acids: CASHEGVNTEAFF. The CDR3 DNA is TGTGCCAGCCATGAGGGGGTGAACACTGAAGCTTTCTTT. The chain combines TRBV28 with TRBJ1-1; perhaps TRBD1 as D (6 bases). The CDR3 runs 13 residues. V was clipped by 8 bases and J by 0 bases, with 10 bases between them. Germline assignment: CDR1 MDHEN and CDR2 SYDVKM. Full variable domain (rest looked up from reference TRBV28 and TRBJ1-1): DVKVTQSSRYLVKRTGEKVFLECVQDMDHENMFWYRQDPGLGLRLIYFSYDVKMKEKGDIPEGYSVSREKKERFSLILESASTNQTSMYLCASHEGVNTEAFFGQGTRLTVV.

The V and J genes are TRBV7-2 and TRBJ2-7; D might be TRBD2 (5 bases). V was pared by 7 bases and J by 0 bases, with 13 bases between. CDR1 is SGHTA, CDR2 FQGNSA, per germline. This CDR3 spans 14 amino acids. In DNA form, the CDR3 reads TGTGCCAGCACGGTAGCGACGAGCTCCTACGAGCAGTACTTC. Translation: CASTVATSSYEQYF. The variable domain in full, completed from reference TRBV7-2 and TRBJ2-7, reads GAGVSQSPSNKVTEKGKDVELRCDPISGHTALYWYRQSLGQGLEFLIYFQGNSAPDKSGLPSDRFSAERTGGSVSTLTIQRTQQEDSAVYLCASTVATSSYEQYFGPGTRLTVT.

The chain couples TRBV18 to TRBJ1-3; 10 nucleotides match TRBD1. J was trimmed by 4 bases and V by 1 base; bases with no gene match: 7. Germline V gene sequence: CDR1 KGHSH, CDR2 LQKENI. The CDR3 is 17 amino acids. The CDR3 spells CASSPQADRGLGNTIYF. The CDR3 bases are TGTGCCAGCTCACCACAAGCCGACAGGGGGCTCGGAAACACCATATATTTT.

This chain joins TRBV12-3 or TRBV12-4 and TRBJ1-4, with D hard to call. The V and J ends lost 5 bases and 8 bases respectively, with 12 bases between them. The CDR3 sequence is 13 residues long. The CDR3 region is CASSRRFLEKLFF. The CDR3 DNA follows: TGTGCCAGCAGTCGCCGGTTTCTAGAAAAACTGTTTTTT.

The chain combines TRBV30 with TRBJ2-1; tentatively, D is TRBD1 (5 bases). This CDR3 has 13 amino acids. V lost 0 bases, J lost 7 bases, and 10 bases lay in between. The germline gives CDR1 GTSNPN, CDR2 SVGIG (reference sequence). Written as DNA, the CDR3 is TGTGCCTGGAGTGTACAGGCTTGGAATGAGCAGTTCTTC. Its translation is CAWSVQAWNEQFF.

This clone was picked up one time. The chain links TRBV3-1 (or the pseudogene TRBV3-2) to TRBJ1-5; D unclear. Trimming left V 1 base short and J 2 bases short, with 6 bases between. The CDR3 extends over 14 amino acids. Germline CDR1 reads LGHDT; CDR2 reads YNNKEL (reference sequence). The CDR3: CASSQVGGNQPQHF. The CDR3, as DNA: TGTGCCAGCAGCCAAGTGGGAGGCAATCAGCCCCAGCATTTT.

The gene calls are TRBV7-3 and TRBJ1-1, with D possibly being TRBD1 (5 bases). The CDR3 has 13 amino acids. Germline-derived CDR1 and CDR2 are SGHTA and FQGTGA. With 5 bases removed from V and 8 bases from J, the gap between germline ends came to 15 bases. This CDR3 is CASSVIPGREAFF. In nucleotides, the CDR3 is TGTGCCAGCAGCGTAATCCCAGGGAGGGAAGCTTTCTTT.

The gene calls are TRBV9 and TRBJ2-1, with 11 bases identical to TRBD2. Unmatched junction bases numbered 3, after V lost 2 bases and J lost 5 bases. Germline CDR1 reads SGDLS; CDR2 reads YYNGEE. This CDR3 spans 15 amino acids. The CDR3 here is CASSVGTSGDNEQFF. CDR3 bases: TGTGCCAGCAGCGTCGGGACTAGCGGTGACAATGAGCAGTTCTTC.

This clone was counted once. V usage is TRBV30 and J usage is TRBJ1-2; D is uncertain. CDR1 and CDR2 (germline): GTSNPN, SVGIG (reference sequence). The CDR3 runs to 14 residues. V shed 0 bases and J shed 5 bases, with 13 bases lying between them. The CDR3 reads CAWSVLGIVYGYTF. The DNA for the CDR3 is TGTGCCTGGAGTGTACTCGGGATCGTGTATGGCTACACCTTC.

A note on this clone: A read error may produce the germline difference seen at one junction end. The gene calls are TRBV30 and TRBJ2-1, with D possibly TRBD2 on 7 matching bases. The CDR3 has 14 amino acids. CDR1 and CDR2 from the germline V gene are GTSNPN and SVGIG (reference sequence). CDR3 DNA: TGTGCCGGGAGGGGGGGGGTTTCGAGGAATGAGCAGTTCTTC. As protein: CAGRGGVSRNEQFF.

This chain uses TRBV25-1 with TRBJ1-4; 7 bases agree with TRBD1. The length of the CDR3 is 15 residues. Germline V gives CDR1 MGHDK, CDR2 SYGVNS. Trimming removed 5 bases from V and 6 bases from J; junction bases left unmatched: 9. CDR3 DNA sequence: TGTGCCAGCAGTACAAGGACAGGAGCGGATGAAAAACTGTTTTTT. It codes for CASSTRTGADEKLFF. Looking up the rest from reference TRBV25-1 and TRBJ1-4 gives the full variable domain: EADIYQTPRYLVIGTGKKITLECSQTMGHDKMYWYQQDPGMELHLIHYSYGVNSTEKGDLSSESTVSRIRTEHFPLTLESARPSHTSQYLCASSTRTGADEKLFFGSGTQLSVL.

The chain links TRBV28 to TRBJ2-7; 9 positions agree with TRBD1. The V gene's germline CDR1 is MDHEN and CDR2 SYDVKM. V shed 7 bases and J 4 bases; nucleotides not matched to a gene: 8. This CDR3 is built from 14 residues. DNA of the CDR3: TGTGCCAGCAATCTTGCGGGACAGGGTTACGAGCAGTACTTC. This gives the protein CASNLAGQGYEQYF.

This chain connects TRBV7-2 to TRBJ2-1, with D possibly matching TRBD2 (5 bases). The CDR3 has 13 amino acids. Trimming took 5 bases from V and 1 from J, leaving 6 bases between them. The V gene's germline CDR1 is SGHTA and CDR2 FQGNSA. CDR3: CASSRGSYNEQFF. DNA for the CDR3: TGTGCCAGCAGCCGAGGGTCCTACAATGAGCAGTTCTTC.

The chain links TRBV27 to TRBJ1-1; no firm D call. The V gene lost 6 bases and the J gene lost 11 bases, with 19 bases spanning the gap. Germline V gene data show CDR1 as MNHEY and CDR2 as SMNVEV (reference sequence). This CDR3 has 13 residues. The CDR3 DNA reads as TGTGCCAGCAGCTCCAGTCCGGGGATGATGGCTTTCTTT. Its protein product is CASSSSPGMMAFF.

The chain employs TRBV4-1 and TRBJ2-1, with 9 bases lining up with TRBD2. Germline V gene data show CDR1 as MGHRA and CDR2 as YSYEKL. The V segment lost 1 base and the J segment 4 bases; nucleotides outside the gene matches: 5. The CDR3 extends over 16 amino acids. CDR3 loop: CASSQVISGGYNEQFF. The CDR3, as DNA: TGCGCCAGCAGCCAAGTAATTAGCGGGGGTTACAATGAGCAGTTCTTC.

The chain joins TRBV11-3 to TRBJ2-1, with a possible D match to TRBD2 (6 bases). V was trimmed by 5 bases and J by 6 bases, leaving 17 bases between them. The CDR3 runs to 15 residues. The germline gives CDR1 SGHNT, CDR2 YENEEA. The CDR3 nucleotides are TGTGCCAGCAGCGCGTCCGGGACTGTAACCAATGAGCAGTTCTTC. It specifies CASSASGTVTNEQFF.